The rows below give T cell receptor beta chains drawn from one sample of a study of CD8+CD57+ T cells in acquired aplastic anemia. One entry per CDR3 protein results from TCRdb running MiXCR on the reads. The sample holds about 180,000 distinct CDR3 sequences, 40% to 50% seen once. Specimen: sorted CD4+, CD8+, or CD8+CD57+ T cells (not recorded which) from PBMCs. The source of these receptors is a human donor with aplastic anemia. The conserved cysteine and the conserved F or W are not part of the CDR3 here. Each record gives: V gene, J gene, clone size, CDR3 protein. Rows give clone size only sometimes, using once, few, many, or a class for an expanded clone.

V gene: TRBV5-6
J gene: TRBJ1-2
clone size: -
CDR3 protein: ASSTDRGLFGYT

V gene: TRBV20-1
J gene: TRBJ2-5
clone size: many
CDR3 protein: SVDRGGETQY

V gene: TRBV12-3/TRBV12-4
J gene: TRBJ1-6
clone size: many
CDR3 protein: ASKTGTGVSPLH

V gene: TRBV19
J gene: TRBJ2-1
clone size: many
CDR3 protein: ASSRTPRNEQF

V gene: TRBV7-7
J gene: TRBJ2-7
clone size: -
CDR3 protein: ASSLAEGRVGEQY

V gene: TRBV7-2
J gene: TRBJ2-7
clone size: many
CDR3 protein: ASSQGRSSYEQY

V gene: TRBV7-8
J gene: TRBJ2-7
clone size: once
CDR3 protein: ASIGTGGTYSSYEQY

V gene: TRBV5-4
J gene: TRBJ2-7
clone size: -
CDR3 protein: ASSLSQGEQY

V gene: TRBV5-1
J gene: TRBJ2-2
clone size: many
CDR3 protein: ASSLEPRDTGELF

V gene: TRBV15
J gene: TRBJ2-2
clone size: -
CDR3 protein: ATSTTGELF

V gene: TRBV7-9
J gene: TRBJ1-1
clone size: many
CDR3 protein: ASSIQDKAF

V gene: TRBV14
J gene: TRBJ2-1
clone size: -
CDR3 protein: ASSQVAISSYNEQF

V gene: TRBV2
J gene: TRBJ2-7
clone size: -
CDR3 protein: ASGYNDRGTGYEQY

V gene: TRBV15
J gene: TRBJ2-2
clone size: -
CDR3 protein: ATSRYRVNTGELF

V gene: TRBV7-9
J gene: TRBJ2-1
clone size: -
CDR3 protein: ASSRSDEQF

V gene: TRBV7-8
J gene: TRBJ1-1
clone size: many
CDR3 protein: ASSLVVGRANTEAF

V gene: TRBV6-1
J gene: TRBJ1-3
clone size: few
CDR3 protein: ASGLGRGGLGNTIY

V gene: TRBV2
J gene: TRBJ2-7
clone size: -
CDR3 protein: ASIQGYEQY